The TCR beta chain under discussion was sequenced for a study of T-cell memory formation after mild COVID-19. This clonotype was counted a few times. Constant-segment primers and 5'RACE yielded cDNA libraries for TCR alpha and TCR beta, each carrying sample barcodes and UMIs. Each CDR3 protein is one row after TCRdb ran MiXCR on the 5' RACE reads. This table holds approximately 300,000 distinct CDR3 sequences, 15% found once. Germline V gene data show CDR1 as MNHNY and CDR2 as SVGAGI (reference sequence). This CDR3 spans 13 amino acids. V lost 2 bases, J lost 6 bases, and 7 bases lay in between. V gene TRBV6-6 combines with J gene TRBJ2-2; perhaps TRBD1 as D (5 bases). This receptor was obtained from a young man who had mild COVID-19 (a few samples of this study predate the infection). Cell type and time point are not known. The specimen was PBMCs or a T cell subset sorted from them (not recorded which). The CDR3 spells CASSYRGPGELFF. The CDR3 nucleotides read TGTGCCAGCAGTTACAGGGGCCCCGGGGAGCTGTTTTTT.